The present T cell receptor beta chain was sequenced within a study of Ad26.COV2.S vaccination and SARS-CoV-2 variants. Described treatment: 15 to 20 received Ad26.COV2.S at low or high dose, single or two shots; 5 received placebo; per-sample allocation not given. Day 63 following the first vaccine or placebo injection was when the samples were taken. TCRdb keeps only in-frame clones here, not all; method: immunoSEQ multiplex PCR. This sample has 300,000 to 350,000 clones, with about 87% found just once. Trimming left V 4 bases short and J 5 bases short, with 13 bases between. Per germline, CDR1 SGHRS and CDR2 YFSETQ. The CDR3 runs to 15 residues.

Source: peripheral blood, taken in a trial of Ad26.COV2.S vaccine versus placebo. This clonotype was obtained from a person aged 18 to 65 who received the Ad26.COV2.S COVID-19 vaccine or a placebo. The chain joins TRBV5-1 to TRBJ1-6; D is unclear. CDR3: CASSVGRPNNSPLHF. The DNA of the CDR3 is TGCGCCAGCAGCGTCGGGCGTCCTAATAATTCACCCCTCCACTTT.